This T cell receptor (beta chain) was identified during a study of blood T cell repertoires in COVID-19. Profiling relied on immunoSEQ multiplex PCR, and the TCRdb table lists in-frame clones only, not all of them. The sample records 200,000 to 250,000 clones, more than 75% being singletons. CDR3 size: 16 residues. Trimming left V 0 bases short and J 3 bases short, with 10 bases between. The germline CDR1 and CDR2 sequences are SGHRS and YFSETQ. The receptor was isolated from an older man with acute or convalescent COVID-19. What was sequenced was peripheral blood. The chain uses TRBV5-1 and TRBJ2-6, with D perhaps matching TRBD1 (5 bases). CDR3 coding DNA: TGCGCCAGCAGCTTGGTATCAGGGTTTGGGGCCAACGTCCTGACTTTC. Translated: CASSLVSGFGANVLTF.